This T cell receptor (beta chain) was captured by sequencing in a study of PD-1 blockade in classical Hodgkin lymphoma. General observations from the study: Newly diagnosed patients were reported to exhibit reduced baseline TCR diversity relative to healthy donors.

Per germline, CDR1 SGHTS and CDR2 YDEGEE. V dropped 1 base and J dropped 5 bases, with 9 bases sitting between them. This CDR3 is built from 13 residues. The repertoire was sequenced with immunoSEQ multiplex PCR; TCRdb's copy has only in-frame clones and lacks some. The data contain 25,000 to 35,000 clones, 88% of them singletons. Time point here: newly diagnosed, previously untreated cHL patient sample. Purified CD4+ T cells were obtained from thawed PBMCs through magnetic negative selection. Comments on this clone: Its antigen is unidentified.

This rearrangement joins TRBV5-8 to TRBJ1-1; D might be TRBD1 (5 bases). This TCR was recovered from a human donor with classical Hodgkin lymphoma. The source material was CD4+ T cells from blood. In DNA, the CDR3 is TGTGCCAGCAGCTTGAAGGGGCTAACTGAAGCTTTCTTT. It encodes CASSLKGLTEAFF.